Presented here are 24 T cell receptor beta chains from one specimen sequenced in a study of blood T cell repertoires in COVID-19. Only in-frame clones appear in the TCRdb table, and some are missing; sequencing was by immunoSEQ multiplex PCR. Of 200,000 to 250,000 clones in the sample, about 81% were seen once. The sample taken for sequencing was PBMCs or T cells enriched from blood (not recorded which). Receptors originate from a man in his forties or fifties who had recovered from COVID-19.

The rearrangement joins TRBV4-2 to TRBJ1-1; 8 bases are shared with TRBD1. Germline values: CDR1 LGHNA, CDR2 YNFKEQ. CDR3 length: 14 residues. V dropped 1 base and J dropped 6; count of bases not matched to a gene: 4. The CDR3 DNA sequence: TGTGCCAGCAGCCAAGTGGACAGGGTCCCTGAAGCTTTCTTT. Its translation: CASSQVDRVPEAFF.

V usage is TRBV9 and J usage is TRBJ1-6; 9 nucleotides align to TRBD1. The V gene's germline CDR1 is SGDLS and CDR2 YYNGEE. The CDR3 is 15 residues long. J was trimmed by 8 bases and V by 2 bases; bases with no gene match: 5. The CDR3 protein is CASSVGQGPYSPLHF. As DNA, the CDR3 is TGTGCCAGCAGCGTCGGACAGGGGCCCTATTCACCCCTCCACTTT.

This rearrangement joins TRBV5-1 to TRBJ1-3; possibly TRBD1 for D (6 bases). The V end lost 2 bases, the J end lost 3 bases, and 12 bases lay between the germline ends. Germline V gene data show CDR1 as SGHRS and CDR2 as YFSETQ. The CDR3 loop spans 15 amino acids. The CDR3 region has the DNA TGCGCCAGCAGCTTAGGTACAGGGAGTGGAAACACCATATATTTT. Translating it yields CASSLGTGSGNTIYF.

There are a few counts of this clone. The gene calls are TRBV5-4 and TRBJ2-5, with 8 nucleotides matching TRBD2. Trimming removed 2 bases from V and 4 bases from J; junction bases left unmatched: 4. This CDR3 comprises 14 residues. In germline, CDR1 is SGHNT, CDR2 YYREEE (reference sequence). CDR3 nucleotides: TGTGCCAGCAGCTTATCCGGGGGGGGAGAGACCCAGTACTTC. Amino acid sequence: CASSLSGGGETQYF.

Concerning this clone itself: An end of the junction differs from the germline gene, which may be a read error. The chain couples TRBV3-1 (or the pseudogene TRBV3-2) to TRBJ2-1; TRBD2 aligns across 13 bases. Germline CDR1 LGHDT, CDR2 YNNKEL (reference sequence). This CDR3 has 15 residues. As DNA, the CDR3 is TGTGCCAGCAGCCCTGGGACTAGCGGGACTAACGTCGCAGTCTTC. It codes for CASSPGTSGTNVAVF.

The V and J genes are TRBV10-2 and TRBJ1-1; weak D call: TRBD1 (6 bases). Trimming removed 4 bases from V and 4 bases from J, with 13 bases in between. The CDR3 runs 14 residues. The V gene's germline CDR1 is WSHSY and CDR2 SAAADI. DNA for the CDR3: TGCGCCAGCAGTGCGCAGCGAGGGGGCACTGAAGCTTTCTTT. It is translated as CASSAQRGGTEAFF.

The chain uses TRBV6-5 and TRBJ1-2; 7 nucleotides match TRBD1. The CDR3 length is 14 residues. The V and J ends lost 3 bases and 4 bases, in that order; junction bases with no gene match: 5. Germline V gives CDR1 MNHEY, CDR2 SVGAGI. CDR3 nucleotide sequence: TGTGCCAGCAGTTATTCGGACAGGCCCTATGGCTACACCTTC. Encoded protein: CASSYSDRPYGYTF.

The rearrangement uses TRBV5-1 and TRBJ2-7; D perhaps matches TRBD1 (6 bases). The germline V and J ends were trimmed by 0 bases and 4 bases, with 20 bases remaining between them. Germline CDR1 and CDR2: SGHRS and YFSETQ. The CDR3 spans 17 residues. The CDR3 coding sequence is TGCGCCAGCAGCTTGGCCTACTTAGGGCAGGGGCGTTACGAGCAGTACTTC. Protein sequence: CASSLAYLGQGRYEQYF.

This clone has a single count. The chain's CDR3 is CASSQYRTGGSGEQYF. DNA of the CDR3: TGTGCCAGCAGCCAATATAGGACAGGGGGTTCAGGCGAGCAGTACTTC. This chain connects TRBV3-1 (or the pseudogene TRBV3-2) to TRBJ2-7; 10 bases match TRBD1. Germline loops: CDR1 LGHDT, CDR2 YNNKEL (reference sequence). The CDR3 consists of 16 residues. The J segment lost 6 bases and the V segment lost 2 bases, leaving 10 bases of the junction unmatched.

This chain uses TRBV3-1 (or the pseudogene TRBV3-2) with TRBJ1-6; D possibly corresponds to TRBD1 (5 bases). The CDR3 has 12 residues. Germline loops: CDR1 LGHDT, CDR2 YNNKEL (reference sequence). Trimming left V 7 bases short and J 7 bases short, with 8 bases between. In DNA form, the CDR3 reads TGTGCCAGCAAGACAGCAAATTCACCCCTCCACTTT. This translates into CASKTANSPLHF.

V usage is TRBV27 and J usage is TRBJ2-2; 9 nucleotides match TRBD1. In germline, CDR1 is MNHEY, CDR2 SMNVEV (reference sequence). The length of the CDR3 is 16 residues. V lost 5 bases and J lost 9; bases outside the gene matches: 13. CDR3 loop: CASSPAVGQGIRELFF. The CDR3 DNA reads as TGTGCCAGCAGTCCAGCGGTGGGACAGGGAATCCGGGAGCTGTTTTTT.

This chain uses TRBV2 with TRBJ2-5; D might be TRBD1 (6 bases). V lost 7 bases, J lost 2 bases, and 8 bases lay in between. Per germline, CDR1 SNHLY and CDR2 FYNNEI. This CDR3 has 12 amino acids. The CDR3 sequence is CASTQGQETQYF. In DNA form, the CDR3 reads TGTGCCAGCACCCAGGGGCAAGAGACCCAGTACTTC.

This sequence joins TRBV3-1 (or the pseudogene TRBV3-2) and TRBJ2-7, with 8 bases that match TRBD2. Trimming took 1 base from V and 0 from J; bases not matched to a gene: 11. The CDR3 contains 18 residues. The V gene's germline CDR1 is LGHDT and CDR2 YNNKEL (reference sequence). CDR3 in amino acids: CASSQVTGPGGRSYEQYF. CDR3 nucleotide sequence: TGTGCCAGCAGCCAAGTAACGGGCCCGGGGGGGCGCTCCTACGAGCAGTACTTC.

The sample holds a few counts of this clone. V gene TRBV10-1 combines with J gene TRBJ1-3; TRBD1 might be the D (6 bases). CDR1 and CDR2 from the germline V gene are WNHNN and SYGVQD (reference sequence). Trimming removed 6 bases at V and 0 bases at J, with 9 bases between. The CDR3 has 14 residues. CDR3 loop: CASSWDTSGNTIYF. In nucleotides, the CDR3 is TGCGCCAGCAGCTGGGACACCTCTGGAAACACCATATATTTT.

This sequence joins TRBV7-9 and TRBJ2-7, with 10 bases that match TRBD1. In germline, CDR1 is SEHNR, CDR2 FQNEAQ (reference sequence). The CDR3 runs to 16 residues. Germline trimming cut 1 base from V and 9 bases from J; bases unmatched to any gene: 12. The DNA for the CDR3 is TGTGCCAGCAGCTTAGTCCAGGGACAGGGGTCCCTATGGCAGTACTTC. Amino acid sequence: CASSLVQGQGSLWQYF.

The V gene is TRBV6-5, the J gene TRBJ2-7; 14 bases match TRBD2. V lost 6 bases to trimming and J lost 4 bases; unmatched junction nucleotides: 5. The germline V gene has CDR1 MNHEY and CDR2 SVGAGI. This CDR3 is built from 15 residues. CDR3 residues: CASRLTSGRAYEQYF. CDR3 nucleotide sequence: TGTGCCAGCAGGTTGACTAGCGGGAGGGCATACGAGCAGTACTTC.

The CDR3 sequence is CASSIGGRPTDTQYF. The CDR3 nucleotides read TGTGCCAGTAGTATCGGCGGGAGACCCACAGATACGCAGTATTTT. V is TRBV19 and J is TRBJ2-3; 7 bases are shared with TRBD2. CDR3 length equals 15 residues. Germline V gene sequence: CDR1 LNHDA, CDR2 SQIVND (reference sequence). V lost 3 bases and J lost 2; bases outside the gene matches: 5.

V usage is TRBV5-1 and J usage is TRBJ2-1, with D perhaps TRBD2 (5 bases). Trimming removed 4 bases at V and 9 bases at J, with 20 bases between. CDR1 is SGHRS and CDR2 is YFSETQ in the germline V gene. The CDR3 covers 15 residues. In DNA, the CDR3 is TGCGCCAGCAGCCATGGTTCGCAGCTTGAGGGTGAGCAGTTCTTC. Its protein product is CASSHGSQLEGEQFF.

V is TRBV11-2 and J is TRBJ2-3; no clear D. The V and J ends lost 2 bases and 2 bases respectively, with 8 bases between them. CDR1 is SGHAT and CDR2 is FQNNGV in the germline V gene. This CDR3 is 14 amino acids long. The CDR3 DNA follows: TGTGCCAGCAGCTTAAGTCACTCCACAGATACGCAGTATTTT. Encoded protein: CASSLSHSTDTQYF. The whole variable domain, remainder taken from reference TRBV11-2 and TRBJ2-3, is EAGVAQSPRYKIIEKRQSVAFWCNPISGHATLYWYQQILGQGPKLLIQFQNNGVVDDSQLPKDRFSAERLKGVDSTLKIQPAKLEDSAVYLCASSLSHSTDTQYFGPGTRLTVL.

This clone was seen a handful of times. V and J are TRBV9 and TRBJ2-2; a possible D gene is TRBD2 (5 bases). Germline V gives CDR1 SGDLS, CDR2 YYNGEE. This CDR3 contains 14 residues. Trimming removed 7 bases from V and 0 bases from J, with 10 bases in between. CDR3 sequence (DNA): TGTGCCAGCGCCCTAGCCCCGAACACCGGGGAGCTGTTTTTT. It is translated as CASALAPNTGELFF. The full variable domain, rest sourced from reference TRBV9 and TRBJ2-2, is DSGVTQTPKHLITATGQRVTLRCSPRSGDLSVYWYQQSLDQGLQFLIQYYNGEERAKGNILERFSAQQFPDLHSELNLSSLELGDSALYFCASALAPNTGELFFGEGSRLTVL.

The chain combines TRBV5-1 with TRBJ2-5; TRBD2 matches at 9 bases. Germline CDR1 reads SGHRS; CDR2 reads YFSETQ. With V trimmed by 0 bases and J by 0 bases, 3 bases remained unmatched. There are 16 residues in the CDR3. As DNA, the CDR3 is TGCGCCAGCAGCTTGGCCCCTAGCGGGAACCAAGAGACCCAGTACTTC. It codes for CASSLAPSGNQETQYF.

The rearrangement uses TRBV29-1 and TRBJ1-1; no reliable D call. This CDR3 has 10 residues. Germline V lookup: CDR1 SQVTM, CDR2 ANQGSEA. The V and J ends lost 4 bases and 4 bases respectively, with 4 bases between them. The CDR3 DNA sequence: TGCAGCGTTGTCGGCACTGAAGCTTTCTTT. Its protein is CSVVGTEAFF.

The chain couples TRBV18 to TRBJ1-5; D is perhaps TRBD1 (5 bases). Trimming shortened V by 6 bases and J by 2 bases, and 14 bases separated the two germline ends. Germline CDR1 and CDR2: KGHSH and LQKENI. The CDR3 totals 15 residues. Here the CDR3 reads CASSLSQGGNQPQHF. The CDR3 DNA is TGTGCCAGCTCCCTCAGCCAGGGCGGCAATCAGCCCCAGCATTTT.

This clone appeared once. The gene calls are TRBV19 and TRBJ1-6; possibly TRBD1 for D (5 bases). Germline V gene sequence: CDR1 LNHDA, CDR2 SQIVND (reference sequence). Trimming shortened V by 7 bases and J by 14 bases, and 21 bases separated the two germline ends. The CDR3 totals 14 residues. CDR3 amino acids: CASKVGGSKGSLHF. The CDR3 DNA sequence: TGTGCCAGTAAAGTGGGGGGTTCTAAAGGTTCCCTCCACTTT.